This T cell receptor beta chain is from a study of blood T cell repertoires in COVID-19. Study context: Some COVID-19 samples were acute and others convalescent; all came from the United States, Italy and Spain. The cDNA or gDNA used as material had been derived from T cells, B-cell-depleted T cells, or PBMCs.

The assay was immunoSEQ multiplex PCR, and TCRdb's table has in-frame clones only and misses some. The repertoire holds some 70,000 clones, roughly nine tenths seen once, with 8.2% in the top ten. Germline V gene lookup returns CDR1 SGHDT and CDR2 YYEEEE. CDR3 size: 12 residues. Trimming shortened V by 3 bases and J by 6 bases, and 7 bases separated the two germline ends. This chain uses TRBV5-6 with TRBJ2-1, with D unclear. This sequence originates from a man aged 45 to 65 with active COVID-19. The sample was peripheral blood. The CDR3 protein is CASSWVANEQFF. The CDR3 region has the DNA TGTGCCAGCAGCTGGGTAGCCAATGAGCAGTTCTTC. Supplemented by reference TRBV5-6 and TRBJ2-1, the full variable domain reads DAGVTQSPTHLIKTRGQQVTLRCSPKSGHDTVSWYQQALGQGPQFIFQYYEEEERQRGNFPDRFSGHQFPNYSSELNVNALLLGDSALYLCASSWVANEQFFGPGTRLTVL.